These 21 T cell receptor beta chains originate from one sample sequenced in a study of OX40 agonist ivuxolimab in advanced cancers. The table came from immunoSEQ multiplex PCR; TCRdb's copy has only in-frame clones and leaves some out. The table shows some 80,000 clones, with approximately 84% occurring only once. This sample comprised CD4+ or CD8+ T cells sorted from blood, obtained in a trial of the OX40 agonist ivuxolimab. The origin of the receptors is an adult with an advanced solid tumor such as melanoma, head and neck, liver or kidney cancer.

The chain carries TRBV9 and TRBJ1-1, with a possible D match to TRBD1 (5 bases). Germline V CDR1 and CDR2: SGDLS, YYNGEE. The ends were cut back, 3 bases at V and 4 bases at J, with 13 bases in the middle. This CDR3 is 14 amino acids long. CDR3 sequence (DNA): TGTGCCAGCAGCGCGAGCGGGGGGGGCACTGAAGCTTTCTTT. This codes for CASSASGGGTEAFF.

The chain couples TRBV19 to TRBJ2-7; TRBD1 matches at 9 bases. The CDR3 is 15 amino acids. Germline trimming cut 5 bases from V and 3 bases from J; bases unmatched to any gene: 8. Germline V gene data show CDR1 as LNHDA and CDR2 as SQIVND (reference sequence). CDR3 sequence (DNA): TGTGCCAGTAGTGGTCAGACAGGGGGGATCTACGAGCAGTACTTC. Translating gives CASSGQTGGIYEQYF.

V usage is TRBV6-1 and J usage is TRBJ2-7; tentatively, D is TRBD1 (5 bases). Trimming removed 4 bases from V and 6 bases from J, with 19 bases in between. The CDR3 spans 15 residues. CDR1 is MNHNS and CDR2 is SASEGT in the germline V gene. The CDR3 loop is CASSGPQGFIGEQYF. CDR3 DNA: TGTGCCAGCAGTGGACCTCAGGGTTTCATAGGCGAGCAGTACTTC.

With regard to this clone: At one end, the junction sequence differs from germline, possibly due to a read error. The chain uses TRBV6-5 and TRBJ2-7; 13 positions match TRBD2. Germline CDR1 and CDR2: MNHEY and SVGAGI. This CDR3 is 14 amino acids long. The chain's CDR3 is CAISGLAGAVKQYF. Here the CDR3 DNA reads TGTGCCATCAGTGGACTAGCGGGAGCTGTGAAGCAGTACTTC.

The rearrangement links TRBV19 to TRBJ1-2; D may be TRBD1 (5 bases). Trimming took 7 bases from V and 8 from J, leaving 23 bases between them. CDR1 is LNHDA, CDR2 SQIVND, per germline (reference sequence). The CDR3 spans 15 residues. CDR3 protein: CASTALGGQGGGYTF. The CDR3 bases are TGTGCCAGTACCGCCCTAGGCGGGCAGGGAGGGGGCTACACCTTC.

The rearrangement links TRBV6-1 to TRBJ1-4; 10 bases fit TRBD1. The CDR3 sequence is 14 residues long. The junction had 5 bases not matched to a gene; V was cut back by 7 bases and J by 6 bases. Germline lookup yields CDR1 MNHNS and CDR2 SASEGT. CDR3 bases: TGTGCCAGCACCTTGGACAGGGGGGATGAAAAACTGTTTTTT. Protein: CASTLDRGDEKLFF.

This clone was seen only once. The chain couples TRBV7-2 to TRBJ1-1, with D possibly TRBD1 on 5 matching bases. The CDR3 totals 17 residues. Trimming pared 2 bases from V and 2 bases from J, leaving 18 bases between. CDR1 is SGHTA and CDR2 is FQGNSA in the germline V gene. The CDR3 loop reads CASSLTRDSISNTEAFF. CDR3 in DNA: TGTGCCAGCAGCTTAACTCGGGACTCCATATCTAACACTGAAGCTTTCTTT.

This clone was counted between two and nine times. The V and J genes are TRBV30 and TRBJ1-5; 8 positions agree with TRBD1. V was pared by 8 bases and J by 1 base, with 4 bases of the junction left unmatched. Germline CDR1 and CDR2: GTSNPN and SVGIG (reference sequence). The CDR3 extends over 13 amino acids. The CDR3 region is CAGDRGSNQPQHF. The DNA for the CDR3 is TGTGCCGGAGACAGGGGAAGCAATCAGCCCCAGCATTTT.

The rearrangement links TRBV5-8 to TRBJ2-3; D is unresolved. CDR1 is SGHTS, CDR2 YDEGEE, per germline. Between the trimmed V and J ends, which lost 3 bases and 2 bases, there was a span of 4 bases. CDR3 length equals 12 residues. This chain's CDR3 is CASSSDTDTQYF. Written as DNA, the CDR3 is TGTGCCAGCAGCTCCGACACAGATACGCAGTATTTT. The full variable domain, in which reference TRBV5-8 and TRBJ2-3 provide the parts outside the CDR3, is EAGVTQSPTHLIKTRGQQATLRCSPISGHTSVYWYQQALGLGLQFLLWYDEGEERNRGNFPPRFSGRQFPNYSSELNVNALELEDSALYLCASSSDTDTQYFGPGTRLTVL.

The chain combines TRBV11-1 with TRBJ2-3; 12 bases map to TRBD2. Germline CDR1 and CDR2: SGHAT and FQDESV (reference sequence). The CDR3 runs 16 residues. The trim removed 4 bases at V and 0 bases at J, leaving 2 bases unmatched. The CDR3 DNA reads TGTGCCAGCAGCTGGACTAGCGGGATGAGCACAGATACGCAGTATTTT. It codes for CASSWTSGMSTDTQYF.

J is TRBJ2-1 and V is TRBV18; 15 bases fit TRBD2. The CDR3 consists of 20 residues. Germline assignment: CDR1 KGHSH and CDR2 LQKENI. The junction had 12 bases not matched to a gene; V was cut back by 6 bases and J by 0 bases. The CDR3 loop is CASSPSPGLAGGSSYNEQFF. CDR3 coding DNA: TGTGCCAGCTCGCCCTCCCCGGGACTAGCGGGGGGAAGCTCCTACAATGAGCAGTTCTTC.

The V call is TRBV27, the J call TRBJ2-3; 10 bases agree with TRBD1. V was clipped by 3 bases and J by 5 bases; unmatched bases: 11. The germline CDR1 and CDR2 sequences are MNHEY and SMNVEV (reference sequence). The CDR3 loop spans 17 amino acids. The DNA of the CDR3 is TGTGCCAGCAGTTTCTTCCCCGGGACAGGGGTTCGAGATACGCAGTATTTT. Residues: CASSFFPGTGVRDTQYF.

The V and J genes are TRBV7-6 and TRBJ2-7; tentative D call: TRBD2 (5 bases). Trimming shortened V by 1 base and J by 0 bases, and 13 bases separated the two germline ends. The CDR3 runs 16 residues. In germline, CDR1 is SGHVS, CDR2 FNYEAQ. For the CDR3, the DNA is TGTGCCAGCAGCTTAGGAGGGCGTGAGAGCTCCTACGAGCAGTACTTC. Its protein product is CASSLGGRESSYEQYF.

The gene calls are TRBV15 and TRBJ2-7; D could derive from TRBD1 or TRBD2 (5 bases each). Germline CDR1 reads LNHNV; CDR2 reads YYDKDF (reference sequence). CDR3 size: 15 residues. V lost 0 bases and J 6 bases, leaving 15 bases between the germline ends. DNA for the CDR3: TGTGCCACCAGCAGAGATGGGGGAACCCAGGCCGAGCAGTACTTC. Translated: CATSRDGGTQAEQYF.

The sample holds one count of this clone. The CDR3 loop reads CASTSGRINEQFF. The CDR3, as DNA: TGCGCCAGTACTAGCGGGAGGATCAATGAGCAGTTCTTC. V usage is TRBV5-1 and J usage is TRBJ2-1; 12 bases agree with TRBD2. The CDR3 is 13 residues long. With 8 bases clipped from V and 6 bases from J, the junction kept 3 bases outside the gene matches. The germline V gene has CDR1 SGHRS and CDR2 YFSETQ.

The gene calls are TRBV19 and TRBJ2-1; the D is unclear. Between the trimmed V and J ends, which lost 3 bases and 1 base, there was a span of 10 bases. CDR1 and CDR2 (germline): LNHDA, SQIVND (reference sequence). The CDR3 contains 15 residues. The CDR3 region has the DNA TGTGCCAGTAGTATCGACACCTCTTCCTACAATGAGCAGTTCTTC. It encodes CASSIDTSSYNEQFF. The full variable domain, with the rest looked up from reference TRBV19 and TRBJ2-1, is DGGITQSPKYLFRKEGQNVTLSCEQNLNHDAMYWYRQDPGQGLRLIYYSQIVNDFQKGDIAEGYSVSREKKESFPLTVTSAQKNPTAFYLCASSIDTSSYNEQFFGPGTRLTVL.

Turning to this clone: Other DNA sequences in this specimen translate into the identical CDR3. The rearrangement joins TRBV19 to TRBJ2-3, with a weak D call TRBD2 (5 bases). V was pared by 5 bases and J by 1 base, with 10 bases between. This CDR3 comprises 14 residues. Germline CDR1 and CDR2: LNHDA and SQIVND (reference sequence). For the CDR3, the DNA is TGTGCCAGTAGTCGGGAACTTGGCACAGATACGCAGTATTTT. Its translation: CASSRELGTDTQYF.

The chain uses TRBV10-3 and TRBJ2-1, with 9 bases fitting TRBD2. The V segment lost 5 bases and the J segment 8 bases; nucleotides outside the gene matches: 13. CDR1 and CDR2 from the germline V gene are ENHRY and SYGVKD. CDR3 size: 16 residues. CDR3 in DNA: TGTGCCATCAGTTCCCCAGCGGGAGGACTTGGATATGAGCAGTTCTTC. It specifies CAISSPAGGLGYEQFF.

Within the sample, this clone is medium-sized. CDR3 region: CAISVVGFPYEQYF. DNA for the CDR3: TGTGCCATCAGTGTTGTTGGGTTTCCCTACGAGCAGTACTTC. The chain uses TRBV10-3 and TRBJ2-7, with D unclear. This CDR3 has 14 residues. CDR1 and CDR2 from the germline V gene are ENHRY and SYGVKD. V shed 4 bases and J shed 2 bases, with 12 bases lying between them.

The chain is built from TRBV30 and TRBJ1-2; unclear D gene. The CDR3 sequence is 15 residues long. Trimming removed 3 bases at V and 1 base at J, with 15 bases between. The germline V gene encodes CDR1 GTSNPN and CDR2 SVGIG (reference sequence). The chain's CDR3 is CAWRDSGSLNYGYTF. The CDR3 nucleotides read TGTGCCTGGAGGGACTCCGGCAGCCTTAACTATGGCTACACCTTC.

The V gene is TRBV6-1, the J gene TRBJ2-1; TRBD2 aligns across 11 bases. V lost 6 bases to trimming and J lost 8 bases; unmatched junction nucleotides: 9. CDR1 and CDR2 (germline): MNHNS, SASEGT. The CDR3 consists of 15 residues. CDR3 DNA: TGTGCCAGCAGCTCACTAGCGGGAGCCATCCATGAGCAGTTCTTC. Amino acids: CASSSLAGAIHEQFF.